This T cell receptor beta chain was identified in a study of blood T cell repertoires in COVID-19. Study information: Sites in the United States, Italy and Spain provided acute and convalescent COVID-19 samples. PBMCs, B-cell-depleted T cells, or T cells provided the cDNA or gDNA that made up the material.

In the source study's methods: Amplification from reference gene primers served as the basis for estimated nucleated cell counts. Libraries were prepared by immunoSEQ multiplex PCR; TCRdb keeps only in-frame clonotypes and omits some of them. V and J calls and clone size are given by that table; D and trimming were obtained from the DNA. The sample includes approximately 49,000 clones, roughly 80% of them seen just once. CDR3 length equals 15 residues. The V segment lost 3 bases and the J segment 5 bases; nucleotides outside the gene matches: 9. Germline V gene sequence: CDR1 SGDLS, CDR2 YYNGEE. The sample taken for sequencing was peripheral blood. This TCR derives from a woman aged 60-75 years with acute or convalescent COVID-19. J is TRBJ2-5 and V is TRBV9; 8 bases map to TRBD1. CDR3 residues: CASSARTGSMETQYF. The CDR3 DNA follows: TGTGCCAGCAGCGCCAGGACAGGGTCGATGGAGACCCAGTACTTC.